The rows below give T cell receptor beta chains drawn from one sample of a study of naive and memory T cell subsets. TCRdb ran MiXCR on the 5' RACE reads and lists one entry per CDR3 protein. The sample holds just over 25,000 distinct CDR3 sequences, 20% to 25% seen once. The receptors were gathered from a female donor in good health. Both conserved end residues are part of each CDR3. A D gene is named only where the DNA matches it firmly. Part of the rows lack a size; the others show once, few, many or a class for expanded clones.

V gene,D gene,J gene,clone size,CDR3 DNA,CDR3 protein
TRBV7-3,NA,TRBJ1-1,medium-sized,TGTGCCAGCAGCTTAACATCAGGTTTCCTCAGCGAAGCTTTCTTT,CASSLTSGFLSEAFF
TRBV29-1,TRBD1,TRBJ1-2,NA,TGCAGCGTCGGACAGGATGCCTATGGCTACACCTTC,CSVGQDAYGYTF
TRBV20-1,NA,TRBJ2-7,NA,TGCAGTGCTGGGGGTCCAGGGGCGTCCTACGAGCAGTACTTC,CSAGGPGASYEQYF
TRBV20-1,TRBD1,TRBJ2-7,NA,TGCAGTGCACCCGGGACAGGGGTCGACGAGCAGTACTTC,CSAPGTGVDEQYF
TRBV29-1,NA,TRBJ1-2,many,TGCAGCGTTGGGACGGAGGACTATGGCTACACCTTC,CSVGTEDYGYTF
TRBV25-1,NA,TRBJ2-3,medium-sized,TGTGCCAGCAGTGAATACGGTCAGGTATCGGATACGCAGTATTTT,CASSEYGQVSDTQYF
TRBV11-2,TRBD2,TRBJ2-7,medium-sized,TGTGCCAGCAGCGCCGGGACTACCGATACCATCTCCTACGAGCAGTACTTC,CASSAGTTDTISYEQYF
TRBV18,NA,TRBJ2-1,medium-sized,TGTGCCAGCTCACCACCGCGACAGGAGTACAATGAGCAGTTCTTC,CASSPPRQEYNEQFF
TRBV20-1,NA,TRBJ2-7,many,TGCAGTGCTAGCGGGCCGGGGGTTGAGCAGTACTTC,CSASGPGVEQYF
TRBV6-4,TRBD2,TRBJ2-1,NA,TGTGCCAGCAGTGAAGAGACTAGCGGCTGCAATGAGCAGTTCTTC,CASSEETSGCNEQFF
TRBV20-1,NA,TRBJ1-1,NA,TGCAGTGCTATTTCTCTCACCGCTACGAACACTGAAGCTTTCTTT,CSAISLTATNTEAFF
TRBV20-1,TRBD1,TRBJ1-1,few,TGCAGTGCTATCCGGGACAGTGAAGCTTTCTTT,CSAIRDSEAFF
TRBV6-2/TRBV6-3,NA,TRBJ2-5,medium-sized,TGTGCCAGCAGACGGGACTCCCAAGAGACCCAGTACTTC,CASRRDSQETQYF
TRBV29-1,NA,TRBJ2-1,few,TGCAGCGGGTTCAGGGACAATGAGCAGTTCTTC,CSGFRDNEQFF
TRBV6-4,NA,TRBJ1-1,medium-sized,TGTGCCAGCAGTGACTCCTCGGTCGGCACTGAAGCTTTCTTT,CASSDSSVGTEAFF
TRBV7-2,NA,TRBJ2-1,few,TGTGCCAGCAGCTCTGAGGGGGCGGGGACCGATGAGCAGTTCTTC,CASSSEGAGTDEQFF
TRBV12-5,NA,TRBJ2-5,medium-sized,TGTGCTAGTGGCCGTCTCCAAGAGACCCAGTACTTC,CASGRLQETQYF
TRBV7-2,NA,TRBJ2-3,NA,TGTGCCAGCAGCTTCTCCCTTGACACGCAGTATTTT,CASSFSLDTQYF
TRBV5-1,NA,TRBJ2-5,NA,TGCGCCAGCAGCACTCAGGACCCAGGAGGGGAGACCCAGTACTTC,CASSTQDPGGETQYF
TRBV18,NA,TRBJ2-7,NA,TGTGCCAGCTCACCAGGGGGATACGAGCAGTACTTC,CASSPGGYEQYF
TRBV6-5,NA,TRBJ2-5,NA,TGTGCCAGCAGTTACTCAACAGGACCCGCGAGGTACTTC,CASSYSTGPARYF
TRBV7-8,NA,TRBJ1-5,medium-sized,TGTGCCAGCAGCCCACTTAGGGCGGACACTCTGGGGAATCAGCCCCAGCATTTT,CASSPLRADTLGNQPQHF
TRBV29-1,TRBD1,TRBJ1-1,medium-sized,TGCATCCCCGGGACAGGGGCTGAAGCTTTCTTT,CIPGTGAEAFF
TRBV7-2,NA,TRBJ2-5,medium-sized,TGTGCCAGCACCCGAGCAAAAGAGACCCAGTACTTC,CASTRAKETQYF
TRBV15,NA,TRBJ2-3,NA,TGTGCCACCAGCGCTGGACTGACCACAGATACGCAGTATTTT,CATSAGLTTDTQYF
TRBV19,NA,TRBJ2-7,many,TGTGCCAGTAGTATCCCGGGAAAGGGCAGCGAGCAGTACTTC,CASSIPGKGSEQYF
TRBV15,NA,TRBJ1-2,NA,TGTGCCACCAGTCCTAGGGGATCCCTTGATGGCTACACCTTC,CATSPRGSLDGYTF
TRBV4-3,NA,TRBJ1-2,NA,TGCGCCAGCAGCCAAGACCCACGAGGGAACTATGGCTACACCTTC,CASSQDPRGNYGYTF
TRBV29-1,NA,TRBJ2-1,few,TGCAGCGTTGGCAGTAGCTCCTACAATGAGCAGTTCTTC,CSVGSSSYNEQFF
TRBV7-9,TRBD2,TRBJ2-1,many,TGTGCCAGCAGCCCCCCCACGGGGGGGGGTCACAATGAGCAGTTCTTC,CASSPPTGGGHNEQFF
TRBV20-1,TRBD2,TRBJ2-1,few,TGCAGTGCTAGAGGACTAGCGGTGCGGGGTGAGCAGTTCTTC,CSARGLAVRGEQFF
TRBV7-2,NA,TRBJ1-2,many,TGTGCCAGCAGCGGACGGATGAACTATGGCTACACCTTC,CASSGRMNYGYTF
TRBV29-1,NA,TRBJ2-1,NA,TGCAGCGTTGAAGATCTTCCAGGGGATGAGCAGTTCTTC,CSVEDLPGDEQFF
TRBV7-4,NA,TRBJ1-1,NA,TGTGCCAGCAGCTTAGAGAGGTGTCAGTTGAACACTGAAGCTTTCTTT,CASSLERCQLNTEAFF
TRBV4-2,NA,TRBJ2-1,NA,TGTGCCAGCAGCCAAGTCTTGGGTGAGCAGTTCTTC,CASSQVLGEQFF
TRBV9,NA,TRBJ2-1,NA,TGTGCCAGCAGCGTTAATCGGGGCCGCGATGAGCAGTTCTTC,CASSVNRGRDEQFF